Each of the 5 T cell receptor beta chains below was sequenced from the same sample in a study of tissue T cells after allogeneic stem cell transplantation. Sequencing used immunoSEQ multiplex PCR; TCRdb keeps in-frame clones, though not all of them. Of around 10,000 clones in the sample, roughly two fifths were seen once. Time point given: mouse harvest day 7 after allogeneic transplant. Tail vein injection delivered 10^7 T-cell-depleted bone marrow cells and 10^6 splenic CD5+ T cells. The sample taken for sequencing was skin. These receptor sequences come from a female BALB/c mouse given C57BL/6 T cells with graft-versus-host disease after an allogeneic hematopoietic cell transplant.

Details on this clone: The gene names given are mouse names. The DNA ends 1 residue before the CDR3 does, and the rest of the CDR3 is filled in from the germline J gene. The chain links TRBV12-1 to TRBJ1-5; TRBD1 matches at 11 bases. The CDR3 loop spans 13 amino acids. J lost 4 bases, V lost 6 bases, and 1 base had no gene match. The germline V gene has CDR1 SGHSN and CDR2 HYEKVE. The CDR3 loop is CASRDRGNQAPLF. The CDR3 DNA, read in part, is TGTGCCAGCCGGGACAGGGGGAACCAGGCTCCGCTT.

For this clone: The gene names here belong to mouse. The sequence runs out 1 residue before the end of the CDR3; the remainder is reconstructed from the germline J gene. This rearrangement joins TRBV13-1 to TRBJ2-7; a possible D gene is TRBD2 (7 bases). V lost 2 bases and J lost 6, with 12 bases in between. CDR3 length: 13 residues. Germline CDR1 is NSHNY and CDR2 is SYGAGN. The sequenced part of the CDR3 DNA is TGTGCCAGCAGTGAAGGGGGGGGGTCTGAACAGTAC. Translated, it gives CASSEGGGSEQY. The entire CDR3 protein reads CASSEGGGSEQYF.

Note on this clone: The germline and genes are mouse ones. The read is 1 residue too short to cover the CDR3 end, so that end is filled in from the germline J gene. The chain recombines TRBV3 with TRBJ2-7; 9 nucleotides line up with TRBD2. V dropped 5 bases and J dropped 0; count of bases not matched to a gene: 2. Germline CDR1 reads SNHLY; CDR2 reads FYNGKV (reference sequence). CDR3 length: 14 amino acids. The CDR3 bases that were read are TGTGCCAGCAGCACGGACTGGGGCTCCTATGAACAGTAC. It codes for CASSTDWGSYEQY. The full CDR3 sequence reads CASSTDWGSYEQYF. Combining the CDR3 with reference TRBV3 and TRBJ2-7 gives the whole variable domain GPKVLQIPSHQIIDMGQMVTLNCDPVSNHLYFYWYKQILGQQMEFLVNFYNGKVMEKSKLFKDQFSVERPDGSYFTLKIQPTALEDSAVYFCASSTDWGSYEQYFGPGTRLTVL.

With regard to this clone: Germline and genes: mouse. Sequencing ends 1 residue short of the CDR3 end; the germline J gene provides the rest. The chain carries TRBV26 and TRBJ2-2; D gene uncertain. The CDR3 contains 13 residues. The V and J ends lost 4 bases and 2 bases respectively, with 5 bases between them. In germline, CDR1 is KGHPV, CDR2 FQNQEV (reference sequence). CDR3 sequence reads: CASSRSNTGQLYF. CDR3 DNA (partial): TGTGCCAGCAGTCGGAGTAACACCGGGCAGCTCTAC.

A word on this clone: Genes and germline come from the mouse. The CDR3 end is not reached by the read, which stops 1 residue before it; the germline J gene fills it in. This chain uses TRBV26 with TRBJ1-4; D perhaps matches TRBD1 (5 bases). CDR1 KGHPV and CDR2 FQNQEV come from the germline V gene (reference sequence). The CDR3 runs to 12 residues. V was shortened by 4 bases and J by 5 bases, with 5 bases between the two germline ends. This CDR3 is CASSHRNERLFF. CDR3 DNA, as far as it was read: TGTGCCAGCAGTCACAGGAACGAAAGATTATTT.